This TCR beta chain derives from a study of CXCR3-negative and CXCR3-positive naive CD8 T cells. Points from the study as a whole: Comparison of naive cells showed more hydrophobic TRB CDR3s in CXCR3-positive than in CXCR3-negative naive cells.

The method, 5' RACE with UMI labels, was used to prepare the TRB cDNA libraries. With the 5' RACE reads reprocessed, TCRdb shows one record per CDR3 protein and no DNA. Here the sample table reports around 140,000 distinct CDR3 sequences. Worth noting for this clonotype: Its matching antigen is unknown.

CDR3 length equals 16 residues. The sequencing input was naive CXCR3- CD8+ T cells from blood. Subset reported: CD45RO-CCR7+CD27+CD95- naive CD8+ T cells lacking CXCR3 (TNR3-). This chain links TRBV12-3 or TRBV12-4 with TRBJ2-5; TCRdb returns TRBD2, unconfirmable since there is no DNA. This sequence originates from a human donor in good health. Some clones in this sample may be carry-over from other donors' samples. The CDR3 sequence is CASGLQAGGPLETQYF.